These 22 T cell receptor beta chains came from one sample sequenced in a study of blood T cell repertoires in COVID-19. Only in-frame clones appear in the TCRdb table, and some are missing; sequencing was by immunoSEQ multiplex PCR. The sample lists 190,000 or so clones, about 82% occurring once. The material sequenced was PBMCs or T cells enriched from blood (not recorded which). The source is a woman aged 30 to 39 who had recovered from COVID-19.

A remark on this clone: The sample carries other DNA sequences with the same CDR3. The CDR3: CASSPGGQGNQPQHF. CDR3 DNA: TGTGCCAGCTCACCGGGGGGACAGGGCAATCAGCCCCAGCATTTT. The rearrangement joins TRBV18 to TRBJ1-5, with 8 bases lining up with TRBD1. With 3 bases clipped from V and 2 bases from J, the junction kept 3 bases outside the gene matches. Germline assignment: CDR1 KGHSH and CDR2 LQKENI. The CDR3 has 15 residues.

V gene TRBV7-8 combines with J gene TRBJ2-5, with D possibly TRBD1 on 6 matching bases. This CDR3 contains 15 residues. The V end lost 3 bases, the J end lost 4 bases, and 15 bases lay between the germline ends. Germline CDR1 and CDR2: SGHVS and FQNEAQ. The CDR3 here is CASSFITGKGETQYF. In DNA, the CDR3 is TGTGCCAGCAGCTTTATCACAGGGAAGGGAGAGACCCAGTACTTC. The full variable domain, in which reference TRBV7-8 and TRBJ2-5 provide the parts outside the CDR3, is GAGVSQSPRYKVAKRGQDVALRCDPISGHVSLFWYQQALGQGPEFLTYFQNEAQLDKSGLPSDRFFAERPEGSVSTLKIQRTQQEDSAVYLCASSFITGKGETQYFGPGTRLLVL.

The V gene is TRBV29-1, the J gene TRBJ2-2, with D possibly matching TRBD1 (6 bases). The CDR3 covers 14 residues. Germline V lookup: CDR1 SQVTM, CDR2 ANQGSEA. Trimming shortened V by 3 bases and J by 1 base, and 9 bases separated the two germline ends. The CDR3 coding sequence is TGCAGCGTTGATACACAGGGGAACACCGGGGAGCTGTTTTTT. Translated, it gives CSVDTQGNTGELFF.

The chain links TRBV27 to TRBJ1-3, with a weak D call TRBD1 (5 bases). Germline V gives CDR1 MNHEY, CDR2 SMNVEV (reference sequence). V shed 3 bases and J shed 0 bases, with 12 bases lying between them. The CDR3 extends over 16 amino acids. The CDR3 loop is CASSFTQESSGNTIYF. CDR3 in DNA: TGTGCCAGCAGTTTCACACAGGAGAGCTCTGGAAACACCATATATTTT.

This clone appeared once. CDR3 DNA: TGTGCCAGCAGCCTGCGGGGGGCGTCTGGAAACACCATATATTTT. This translates into CASSLRGASGNTIYF. The chain recombines TRBV5-5 with TRBJ1-3; D possibly corresponds to TRBD1 (6 bases). Between the trimmed V and J ends, which lost 4 bases and 1 base, there was a span of 12 bases. Germline V gene sequence: CDR1 SGHKS, CDR2 YYEKEE (reference sequence). The CDR3 covers 15 residues.

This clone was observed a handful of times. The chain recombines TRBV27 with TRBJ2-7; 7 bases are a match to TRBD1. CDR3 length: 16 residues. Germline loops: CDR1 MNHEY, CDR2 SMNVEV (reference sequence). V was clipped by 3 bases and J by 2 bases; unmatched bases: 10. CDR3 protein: CASSLNRDSFPYEQYF. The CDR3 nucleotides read TGTGCCAGCAGTTTGAACCGGGACAGCTTCCCCTACGAGCAGTACTTC.

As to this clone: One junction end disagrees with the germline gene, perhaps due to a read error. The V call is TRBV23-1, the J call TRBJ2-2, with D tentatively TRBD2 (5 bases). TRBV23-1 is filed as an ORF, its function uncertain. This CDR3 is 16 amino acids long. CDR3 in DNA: TGCGCCAGCCATTCCGAGAGGGTGGCGAAAACCGGGGAGCTGTTTTTT. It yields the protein CASHSERVAKTGELFF.

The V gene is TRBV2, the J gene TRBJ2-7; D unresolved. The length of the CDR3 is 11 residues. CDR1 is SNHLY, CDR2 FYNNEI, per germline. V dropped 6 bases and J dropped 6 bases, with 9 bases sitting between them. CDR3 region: CASSLLPEQYF. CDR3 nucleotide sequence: TGTGCCAGCAGCCTCCTTCCCGAGCAGTACTTC.

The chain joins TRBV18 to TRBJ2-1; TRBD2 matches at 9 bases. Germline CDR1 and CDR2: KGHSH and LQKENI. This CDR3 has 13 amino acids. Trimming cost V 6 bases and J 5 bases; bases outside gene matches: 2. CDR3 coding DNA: TGTGCCAGCTCCAGCGGGAGGAACAATGAGCAGTTCTTC. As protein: CASSSGRNNEQFF. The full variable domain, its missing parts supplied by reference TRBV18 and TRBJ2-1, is NAGVMQNPRHLVRRRGQEARLRCSPMKGHSHVYWYRQLPEEGLKFMVYLQKENIIDESGMPKERFSAEFPKEGPSILRIQQVVRGDSAAYFCASSSGRNNEQFFGPGTRLTVL.

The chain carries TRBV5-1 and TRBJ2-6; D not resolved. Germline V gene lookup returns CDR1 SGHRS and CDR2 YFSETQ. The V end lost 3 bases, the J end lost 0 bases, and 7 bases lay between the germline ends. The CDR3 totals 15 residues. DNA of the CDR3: TGCGCCAGCAGCTCACCACACTCTGGGGCCAACGTCCTGACTTTC. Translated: CASSSPHSGANVLTF.

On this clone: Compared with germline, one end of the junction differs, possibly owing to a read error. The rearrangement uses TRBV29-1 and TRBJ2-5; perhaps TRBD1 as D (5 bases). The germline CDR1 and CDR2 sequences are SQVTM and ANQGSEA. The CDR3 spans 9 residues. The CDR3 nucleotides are TGCAGCGACGACAGTTTGGGGAACTTC. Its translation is CSDDSLGNF.

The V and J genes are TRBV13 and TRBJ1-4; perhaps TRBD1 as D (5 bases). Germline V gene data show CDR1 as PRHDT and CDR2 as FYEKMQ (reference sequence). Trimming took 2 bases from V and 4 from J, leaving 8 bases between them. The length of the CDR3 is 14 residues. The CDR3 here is CASSLRQLNEKLFF. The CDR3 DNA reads TGTGCCAGCAGCTTAAGACAGCTTAATGAAAAACTGTTTTTT.

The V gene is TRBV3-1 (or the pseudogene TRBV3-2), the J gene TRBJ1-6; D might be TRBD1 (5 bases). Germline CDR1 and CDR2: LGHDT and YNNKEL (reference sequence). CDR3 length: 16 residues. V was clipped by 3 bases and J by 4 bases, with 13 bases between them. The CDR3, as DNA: TGTGCCAGCAGCCAGATTGGGGCCACTTATAATTCACCCCTCCACTTT. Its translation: CASSQIGATYNSPLHF.

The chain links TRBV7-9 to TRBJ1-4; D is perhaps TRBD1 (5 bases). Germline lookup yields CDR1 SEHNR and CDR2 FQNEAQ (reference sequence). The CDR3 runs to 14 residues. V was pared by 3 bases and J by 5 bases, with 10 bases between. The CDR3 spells CASSLGQGNEKLFF. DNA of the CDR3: TGTGCCAGCAGCTTGGGCCAGGGCAATGAAAAACTGTTTTTT.

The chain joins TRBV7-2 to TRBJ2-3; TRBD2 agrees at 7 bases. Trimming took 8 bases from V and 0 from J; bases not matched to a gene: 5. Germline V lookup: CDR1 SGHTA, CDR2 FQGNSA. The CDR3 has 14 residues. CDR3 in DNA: TGTGCCAGCCGGAAGCGGGGAAGCACAGATACGCAGTATTTT. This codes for CASRKRGSTDTQYF. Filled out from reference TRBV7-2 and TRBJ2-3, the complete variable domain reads GAGVSQSPSNKVTEKGKDVELRCDPISGHTALYWYRQSLGQGLEFLIYFQGNSAPDKSGLPSDRFSAERTGGSVSTLTIQRTQQEDSAVYLCASRKRGSTDTQYFGPGTRLTVL.

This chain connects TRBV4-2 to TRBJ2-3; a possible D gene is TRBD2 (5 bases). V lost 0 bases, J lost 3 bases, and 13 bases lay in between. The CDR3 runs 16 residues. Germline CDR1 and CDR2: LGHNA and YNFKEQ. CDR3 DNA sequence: TGTGCCAGCAGCCAAGATCCCGGGCTAGCAACAGATACGCAGTATTTT. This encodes CASSQDPGLATDTQYF.

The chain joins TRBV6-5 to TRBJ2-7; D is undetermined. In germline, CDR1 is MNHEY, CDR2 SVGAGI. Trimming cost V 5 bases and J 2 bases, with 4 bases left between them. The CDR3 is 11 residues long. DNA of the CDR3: TGTGCCAGCAGTACTACCTACGAGCAGTACTTC. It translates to CASSTTYEQYF.

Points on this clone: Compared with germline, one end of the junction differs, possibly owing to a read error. The CDR3 bases are TGTGCCAGGAGTGAGCGAGTGGGAGCCGATACGCAGTATTTT. Amino acid sequence: CARSERVGADTQYF. The chain is built from TRBV2 and TRBJ2-3, with a weak D call TRBD2 (5 bases). The CDR3 totals 14 residues. Germline lookup yields CDR1 SNHLY and CDR2 FYNNEI.

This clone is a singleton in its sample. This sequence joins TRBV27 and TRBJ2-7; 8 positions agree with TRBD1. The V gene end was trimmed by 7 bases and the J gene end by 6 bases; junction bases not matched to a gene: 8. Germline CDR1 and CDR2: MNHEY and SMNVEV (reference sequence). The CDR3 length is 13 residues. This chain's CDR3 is CASTMTGAGEQYF. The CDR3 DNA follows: TGTGCCAGCACCATGACAGGGGCAGGCGAGCAGTACTTC.

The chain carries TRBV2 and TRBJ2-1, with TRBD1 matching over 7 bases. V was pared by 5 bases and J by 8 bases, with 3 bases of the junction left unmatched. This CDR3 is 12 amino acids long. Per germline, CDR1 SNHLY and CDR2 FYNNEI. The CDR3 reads CASSYDRDEQFF. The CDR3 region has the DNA TGTGCCAGCAGTTATGACAGGGATGAGCAGTTCTTC.

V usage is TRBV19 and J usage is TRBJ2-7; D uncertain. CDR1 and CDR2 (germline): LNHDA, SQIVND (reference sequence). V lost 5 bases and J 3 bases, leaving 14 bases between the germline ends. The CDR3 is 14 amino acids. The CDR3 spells CASSSQNSGYEQYF. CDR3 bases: TGTGCCAGTAGTTCACAGAACTCAGGCTACGAGCAGTACTTC. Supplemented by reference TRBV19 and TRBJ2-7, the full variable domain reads DGGITQSPKYLFRKEGQNVTLSCEQNLNHDAMYWYRQDPGQGLRLIYYSQIVNDFQKGDIAEGYSVSREKKESFPLTVTSAQKNPTAFYLCASSSQNSGYEQYFGPGTRLTVT.

The CDR3 loop is CASWSGGGNQPQHF. The CDR3 region has the DNA TGTGCCAGCTGGTCGGGGGGCGGCAATCAGCCCCAGCATTTT. The chain combines TRBV2 with TRBJ1-5; D perhaps matches TRBD1 (6 bases). Germline V gene lookup returns CDR1 SNHLY and CDR2 FYNNEI. Deletions cut 8 bases from V and 2 bases from J, with 13 bases between. The CDR3 length is 14 residues. Using reference TRBV2 and TRBJ1-5 for the parts outside the CDR3, the full variable domain is EPEVTQTPSHQVTQMGQEVILRCVPISNHLYFYWYRQILGQKVEFLVSFYNNEISEKSEIFDDQFSVERPDGSNFTLKIRSTKLEDSAMYFCASWSGGGNQPQHFGDGTRLSIL.